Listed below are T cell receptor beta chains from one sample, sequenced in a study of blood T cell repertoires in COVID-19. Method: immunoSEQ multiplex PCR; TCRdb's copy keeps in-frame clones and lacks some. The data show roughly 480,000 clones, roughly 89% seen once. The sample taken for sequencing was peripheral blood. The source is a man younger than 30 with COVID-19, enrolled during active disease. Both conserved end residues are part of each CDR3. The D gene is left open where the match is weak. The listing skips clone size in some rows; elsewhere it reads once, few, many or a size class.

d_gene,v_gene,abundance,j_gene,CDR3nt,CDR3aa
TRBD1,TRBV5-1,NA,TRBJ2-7,TGCGCCAGCAGCCTTGGAGGTAGCACAGGGGGCCTCCTCGGCGAGCAGTACTTC,CASSLGGSTGGLLGEQYF
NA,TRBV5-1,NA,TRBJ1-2,TGCGCCAGCAGCTTGGGGCCGTCTAACTATGGCTACACCTTC,CASSLGPSNYGYTF
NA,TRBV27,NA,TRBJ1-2,TGTGCCATAGCGGGGGGGTGGAGAGGGTCATACACCTTC,CAIAGGWRGSYTF
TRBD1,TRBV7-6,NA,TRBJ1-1,TGTGCCAGCAGTCGCACCGGGACAGGGCTAACTGAAGCTTTCTTT,CASSRTGTGLTEAFF
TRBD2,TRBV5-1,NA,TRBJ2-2,TGCGCCAGCTACGGGACTACGACCGGGGAGCTGTTTTTT,CASYGTTTGELFF
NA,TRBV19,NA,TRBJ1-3,TGTGCCAGTAGTAACCCCTCAGGGTATAGCGGAAACACCATATATTTT,CASSNPSGYSGNTIYF
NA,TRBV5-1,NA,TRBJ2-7,TGCGCCAGCAGCTCAGTTGGCGGGGTGACCTCCGAGCAGTACTTC,CASSSVGGVTSEQYF
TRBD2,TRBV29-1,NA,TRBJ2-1,TGCAGCGCCCGGTCGGGGACTAGCTCGGTCGAGCAGTTCTTC,CSARSGTSSVEQFF
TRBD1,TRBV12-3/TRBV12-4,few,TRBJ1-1,TGTGCCAGCAGCCAGACAGGGAGAACTGAAGCTTTCTTT,CASSQTGRTEAFF
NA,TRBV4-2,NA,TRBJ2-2,TGTGCCAGCAGCCAGGACACCCACACCGGGGAGCTGTTTTTT,CASSQDTHTGELFF
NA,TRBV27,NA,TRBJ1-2,TGTGCCAGCAGTCGGGCAGGGGCGTATGGCTACACCTTC,CASSRAGAYGYTF
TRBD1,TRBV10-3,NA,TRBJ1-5,TGTGCCATCAGTGGAGGGGACAGGGCGGTAAATCAGCCCCAGCATTTT,CAISGGDRAVNQPQHF
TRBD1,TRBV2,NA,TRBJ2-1,TGTGCCAGCATCCCCGGGACAGGGTACAATGAGCAGTTCTTC,CASIPGTGYNEQFF
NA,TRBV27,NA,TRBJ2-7,TGTGCCAGCGCCGAATTAACATCCAGGATCCACGAGCAGTACTTC,CASAELTSRIHEQYF
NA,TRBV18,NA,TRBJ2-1,TGTGCCAGCTCTCGCGACCAGGCCAGCTCCTACAATGAGCAGTTCTTC,CASSRDQASSYNEQFF
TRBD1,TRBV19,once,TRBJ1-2,TGTGCCAGTAAGTCAGGGGGCGGCAATGGCTACACCTTC,CASKSGGGNGYTF
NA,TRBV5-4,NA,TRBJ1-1,TGTGCCAGCAGCTTGCCAGGGGCCCTGAACACTGAAGCTTTCTTT,CASSLPGALNTEAFF
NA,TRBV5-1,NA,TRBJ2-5,TGCGCCAGCAGCTTGGGGAGTACCCGCCAAGAGACCCAGTACTTC,CASSLGSTRQETQYF
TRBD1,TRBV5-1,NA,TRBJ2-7,TGCGCCAGCAGCTTACAGGGGGCCCCCTACGAGCAGTACTTC,CASSLQGAPYEQYF
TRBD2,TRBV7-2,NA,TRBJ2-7,TGTGCCAGCAGTAGGGAGGGGAGGCCCTACGAGCAGTACTTC,CASSREGRPYEQYF
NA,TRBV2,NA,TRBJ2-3,TGTGCCAGCAGTGAAGACCTAGGTACGCAGTATTTT,CASSEDLGTQYF
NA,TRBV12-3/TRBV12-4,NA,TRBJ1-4,TGTGCCAGCAGTTTCCCGGGGGAAAAACTGTTTTTT,CASSFPGEKLFF
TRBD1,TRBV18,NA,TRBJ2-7,TGTGCCAGCTCATCCAATATGGGACAGGGACAAGAGCAGTACTTC,CASSSNMGQGQEQYF
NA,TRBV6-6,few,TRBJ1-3,TGTGCCAGCAGCCCGGCTGGCAGGGGCGGTGGAAACACCATATATTTT,CASSPAGRGGGNTIYF
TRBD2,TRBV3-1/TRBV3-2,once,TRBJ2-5,TGTGCCAGCAGCCCTCAGCGGGGGGCAGGAGTAGAGACCCAGTACTTC,CASSPQRGAGVETQYF
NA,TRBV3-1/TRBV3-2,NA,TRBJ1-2,TGTGCCAGCAGCCGAGACTGGGGGCCTAACTATGGCTACACCTTC,CASSRDWGPNYGYTF
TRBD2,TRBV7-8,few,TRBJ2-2,TGTGCCAGCAGCGAACTAGCGGGAGTGTTGGCCGGGGAGCTGTTTTTT,CASSELAGVLAGELFF
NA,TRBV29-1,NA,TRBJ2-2,TGCAGCGTTGTTGAGGGGGCGAACACCGGGGAGCTGTTTTTT,CSVVEGANTGELFF
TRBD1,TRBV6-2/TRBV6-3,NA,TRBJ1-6,TGTGCCAGCAGTAATACAGGGGTGGCTTCACCCCTCCACTTT,CASSNTGVASPLHF
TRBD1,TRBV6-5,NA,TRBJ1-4,TGTGCCAGCAGCGCCGGGACAGCAACTAATGAAAAACTGTTTTTT,CASSAGTATNEKLFF
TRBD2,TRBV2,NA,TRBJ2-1,TGTGCCAGCAGTGAAACTAGCGGCGGTAATGAGCAGTTCTTC,CASSETSGGNEQFF
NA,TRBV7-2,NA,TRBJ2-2,TGTGCCAGCAGCTTAATGGGGGGGAACACCGGGGAGCTGTTTTTT,CASSLMGGNTGELFF